This TCR beta chain stems from a study of blood T cells in healthy people across ages. Germline-derived CDR1 and CDR2 are LGHNA and YSLEER. V was cut by 0 bases and J by 5 bases, with 17 bases left in between. The length of the CDR3 is 17 residues. Regarding the study as a whole: Diversity was estimated from one million T cells, and these estimates were considered underestimates.

Of note for this clonotype: What it binds is not known.

A sample-barcoded 5' primer and a J-beta primer mix were used in a second PCR of roughly 7 to 11 cycles. TCRdb reprocessed the 5' RACE reads with MiXCR, giving one entry per CDR3 protein. The table has 790,000 or so distinct CDR3 sequences, around 45% seen once. J is TRBJ2-1 and V is TRBV4-3, with a possible D match to TRBD2 (5 bases). The clonotype comes from a man older than 75 in good health. What was sequenced was blood. CDR3 sequence (DNA): TGCGCCAGCAGCCAAGATTGGGGTGACTATTCGAACAATGAGCAGTTCTTC. Translating it yields CASSQDWGDYSNNEQFF.